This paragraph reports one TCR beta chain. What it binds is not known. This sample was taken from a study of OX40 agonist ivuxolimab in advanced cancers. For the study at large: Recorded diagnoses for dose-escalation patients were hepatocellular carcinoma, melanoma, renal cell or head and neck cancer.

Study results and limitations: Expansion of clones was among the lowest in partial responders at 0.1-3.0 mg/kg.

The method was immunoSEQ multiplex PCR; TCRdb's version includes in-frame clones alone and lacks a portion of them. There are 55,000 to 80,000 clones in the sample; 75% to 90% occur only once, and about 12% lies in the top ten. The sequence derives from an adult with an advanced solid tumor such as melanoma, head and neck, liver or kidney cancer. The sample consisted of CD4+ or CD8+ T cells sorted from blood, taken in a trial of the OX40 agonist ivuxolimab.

In DNA, the CDR3 is TGTGCCAGCAGGGATGCCACGGGCAGCAGCTCGACCCAGTACTTC. Translated: CASRDATGSSSTQYF. The chain uses TRBV6-1 and TRBJ2-5; D call uncertain. Germline CDR1 and CDR2: MNHNS and SASEGT. Between the trimmed V and J ends, which lost 6 bases and 7 bases, there was a span of 21 bases. This CDR3 is built from 15 residues.